Listed below are T cell receptor beta chains from one sample, sequenced in a study of low-dose radiotherapy and immunotherapy resistance in tumors. TCRdb recomputed calls from the reads with MiXCR, one row per CDR3 protein. In the table there are around 68,000 distinct CDR3 sequences, about 30% of which are singletons. Sequencing used PBMCs, obtained before treatment. The receptors were gathered from a male donor with rectosigmoid adenocarcinoma. Each CDR3 is given with its conserved first and last residue. D genes are given only for firm matches. The size entry is marked missing in some rows and otherwise reads once, few, many or a size class.

. TRBJ2-5 many TRBV2 TGTGCCAGCAGTGAAAGGCTACGGGGAGCAAAGACCCAGTACTTC CASSERLRGAKTQYF
. TRBJ2-7 many TRBV19 TGTGCCAGTAGTGCATCGCGCGGGATCGACGAGCAGTACTTC CASSASRGIDEQYF
TRBD1 TRBJ2-7 many TRBV6-2/TRBV6-3 TGTGCCAGCAGACCGGGACAGGCCTACGAGCAGTACTTC CASRPGQAYEQYF
TRBD1 TRBJ2-2 . TRBV28 TGTGCCAGCAGGACAGGGAGTCTTTCCGGGGAGCTGTTTTTT CASRTGSLSGELFF
TRBD2 TRBJ2-1 . TRBV4-2 TGTGCCAGCAGCCAACCCGGACTAGATGAGCAGTTCTTC CASSQPGLDEQFF
. TRBJ2-3 many TRBV4-2 TGTGCCAGCAGCCAAGATTTAGGGCTTAGGTCCCGGGATACGCAGTATTTT CASSQDLGLRSRDTQYF
. TRBJ2-2 many TRBV20-1 TGCAGTGCTAGTAGCGGTCAGAACACCGGGGAGCTGTTTTTT CSASSGQNTGELFF
. TRBJ1-2 . TRBV11-2 TGTGCCAGCAGCACCGGACCCTATGGCTACACCTTC CASSTGPYGYTF
TRBD1 TRBJ1-1 many TRBV7-2 TGTGCCAGCAGCCGGTCCCACAGGGGCGGCACTGAAGCTTTCTTT CASSRSHRGGTEAFF
TRBD2 TRBJ2-1 many TRBV20-1 TGCAGTGCAGGGAGTCGGGGGGGCCTCAATGAGCAGTTCTTC CSAGSRGGLNEQFF
TRBD2 TRBJ2-1 many TRBV28 TGTGCCAGCAGTTTGGGACAGACTAGCGGGAGCCCTGAGCAGTTCTTC CASSLGQTSGSPEQFF
TRBD1 TRBJ1-2 . TRBV5-4 TGTGCCAGCAGCTCGAGAGACAGGGGCGCGGGAATGAACTATGGCTACACCTTC CASSSRDRGAGMNYGYTF
TRBD1 TRBJ2-1 many TRBV29-1 TGCAGCACCGGGGGACAGGGCTTCAATGAGCAGTTCTTC CSTGGQGFNEQFF
. TRBJ2-3 many TRBV12-3/TRBV12-4 TGTGCCAGCAGTTTCGCGGCCCCAACAGATACGCAGTATTTT CASSFAAPTDTQYF
. TRBJ2-7 many TRBV2 TGTGCCAGCAGTGAGTCGGGAGTGGGGTCCTACGAGCAGTACTTC CASSESGVGSYEQYF
. TRBJ2-5 many TRBV15 TGTGCCACCAGCAGAGATCCGGGACAAGGACGTGAGACCCAGTACTTC CATSRDPGQGRETQYF
. TRBJ2-7 many TRBV2 TGTGCCAGCAGTGAAGCACCGGGGACCTTTGCGGCTAGGTGGTACGAGCAGTACTTC CASSEAPGTFAARWYEQYF
TRBD1 TRBJ1-1 few TRBV5-1 TGCGCCAGCAGCGATACCCCGACAGGGCTGAACACTGAAGCTTTCTTT CASSDTPTGLNTEAFF
. TRBJ1-1 many TRBV19 TGTGCCAGTAGTCCTCACGTGGAGGACACTGAAGCTTTCTTT CASSPHVEDTEAFF
TRBD1 TRBJ2-5 many TRBV5-1 TGCGCCAGCAGCTGGGGGCTCGGGACAGGGCAAGAGACCCAGTACTTC CASSWGLGTGQETQYF
TRBD1 TRBJ1-1 many TRBV7-9 TGTGCCAGCAGTCCGACAGGGGTCACTGAAGCTTTCTTT CASSPTGVTEAFF
. TRBJ2-5 many TRBV7-2 TGTGCCAGCAGCCCCCGGTCGAGCGGGACATCCATACAAGAGACCCAGTACTTC CASSPRSSGTSIQETQYF
. TRBJ2-1 . TRBV6-2/TRBV6-3 TGTGCCAGCAGTTACTCCGACTACTACAGCTCCTACAATGAGCAGTTCTTC CASSYSDYYSSYNEQFF
TRBD1 TRBJ1-5 many TRBV19 TGTGCCAGTAGGAGACAGGGGACAAATAGCAATCAGCCCCAGCATTTT CASRRQGTNSNQPQHF
. TRBJ2-7 . TRBV11-2 TGTGCCAGCAGCTTAGATCAAAGGGGTTTTGACTACGAGCAGTACTTC CASSLDQRGFDYEQYF
. TRBJ1-4 many TRBV12-3/TRBV12-4 TGTGCCAGCAGTTCCCGAGGGAGAACTAATGAAAAACTGTTTTTT CASSSRGRTNEKLFF
. TRBJ1-1 many TRBV28 TGTGCCAGCAACATCGACAGTTACACTGAAGCTTTCTTT CASNIDSYTEAFF
. TRBJ2-3 many TRBV10-3 TGTGCCATCAGTGACCCAGGGCGGGCCGATACGCAGTATTTT CAISDPGRADTQYF